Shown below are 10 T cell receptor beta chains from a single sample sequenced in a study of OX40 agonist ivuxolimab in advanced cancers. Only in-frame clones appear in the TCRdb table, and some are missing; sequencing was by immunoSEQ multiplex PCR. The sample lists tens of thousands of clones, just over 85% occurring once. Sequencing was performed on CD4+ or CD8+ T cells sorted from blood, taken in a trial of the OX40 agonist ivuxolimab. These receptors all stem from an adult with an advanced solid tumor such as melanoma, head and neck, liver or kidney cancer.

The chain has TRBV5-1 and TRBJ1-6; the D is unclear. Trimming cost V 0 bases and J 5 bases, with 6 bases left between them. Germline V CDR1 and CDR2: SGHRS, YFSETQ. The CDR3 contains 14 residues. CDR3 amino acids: CASSLAVDNSPLHF. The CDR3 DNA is TGCGCCAGCAGCTTGGCCGTGGATAATTCACCCCTCCACTTT.

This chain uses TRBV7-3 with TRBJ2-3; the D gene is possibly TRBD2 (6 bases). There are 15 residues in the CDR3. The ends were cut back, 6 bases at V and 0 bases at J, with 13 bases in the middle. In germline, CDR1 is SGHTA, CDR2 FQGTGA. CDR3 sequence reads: CASRRAGTSTDTQYF. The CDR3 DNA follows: TGTGCCAGCAGAAGAGCCGGGACTAGCACAGATACGCAGTATTTT.

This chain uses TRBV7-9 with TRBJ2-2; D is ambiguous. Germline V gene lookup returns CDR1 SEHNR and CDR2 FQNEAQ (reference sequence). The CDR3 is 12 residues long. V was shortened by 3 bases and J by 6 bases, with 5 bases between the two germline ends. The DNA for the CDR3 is TGTGCCAGCAGCTTCTCCTCCGGGGAGCTGTTTTTT. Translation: CASSFSSGELFF.

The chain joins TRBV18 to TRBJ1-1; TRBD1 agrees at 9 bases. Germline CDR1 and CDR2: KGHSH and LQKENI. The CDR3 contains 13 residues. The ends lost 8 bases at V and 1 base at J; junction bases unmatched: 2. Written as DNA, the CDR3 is TGTGCCAGCCAGGACAGGGGGAACACTGAAGCTTTCTTT. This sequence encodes CASQDRGNTEAFF.

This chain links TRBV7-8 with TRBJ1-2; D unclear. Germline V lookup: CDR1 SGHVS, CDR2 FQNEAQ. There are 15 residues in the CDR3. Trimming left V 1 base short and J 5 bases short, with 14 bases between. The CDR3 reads CASSLVGPEAYGYTF. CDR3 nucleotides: TGTGCCAGCAGCTTAGTCGGGCCCGAGGCATATGGCTACACCTTC.

This CDR3 reads CSVLREDNEQYF. CDR3 nucleotides: TGCAGCGTTCTCAGGGAGGATAACGAGCAGTACTTC. V is TRBV29-1 and J is TRBJ2-7; the D gene is possibly TRBD2 (6 bases). The germline V and J ends were trimmed by 5 bases and 5 bases, with 13 bases remaining between them. The CDR3 extends over 12 amino acids. In germline, CDR1 is SQVTM, CDR2 ANQGSEA.

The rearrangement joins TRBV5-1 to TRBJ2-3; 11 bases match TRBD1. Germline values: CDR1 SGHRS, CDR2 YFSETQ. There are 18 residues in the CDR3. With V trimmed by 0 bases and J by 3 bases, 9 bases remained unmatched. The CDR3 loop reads CASSLGTGGQVRTDTQYF. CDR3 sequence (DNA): TGCGCCAGCAGCTTGGGGACAGGGGGCCAGGTGCGTACAGATACGCAGTATTTT.

The CDR3 bases are TGTGCCAGCAGCTTAGTGGAGGGGAGGGAGACCCAGTACTTC. It encodes CASSLVEGRETQYF. The chain joins TRBV7-2 to TRBJ2-5, with D maybe TRBD2 (6 bases). The V end was cut by 1 base, the J end by 5 bases, with 11 bases between. The CDR3 runs 14 residues. Germline CDR1 reads SGHTA; CDR2 reads FQGNSA. Based on the CDR3 plus reference TRBV7-2 and TRBJ2-5, the full variable domain is GAGVSQSPSNKVTEKGKDVELRCDPISGHTALYWYRQSLGQGLEFLIYFQGNSAPDKSGLPSDRFSAERTGGSVSTLTIQRTQQEDSAVYLCASSLVEGRETQYFGPGTRLLVL.

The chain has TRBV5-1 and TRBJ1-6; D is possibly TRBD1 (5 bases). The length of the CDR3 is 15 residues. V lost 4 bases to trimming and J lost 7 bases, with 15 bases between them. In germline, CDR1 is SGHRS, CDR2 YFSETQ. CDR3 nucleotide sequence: TGCGCCAGCAGCACCGCAGGGTGGGAGAATTCACCCCTCCACTTT. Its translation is CASSTAGWENSPLHF.

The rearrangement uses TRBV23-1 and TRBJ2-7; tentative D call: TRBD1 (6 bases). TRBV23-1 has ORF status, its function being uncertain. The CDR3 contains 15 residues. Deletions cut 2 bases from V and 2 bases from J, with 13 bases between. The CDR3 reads CASSQPTGFPYEQYF. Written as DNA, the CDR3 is TGCGCCAGCAGTCAACCAACAGGGTTCCCCTACGAGCAGTACTTC.